Sequencing of this T cell receptor (beta chain) was carried out in a study of blood T cells in healthy people across ages. Findings of the study overall: Fewer expanded clones and more diversity marked long-lived versus aged donors.

A second PCR of 7 to 11 cycles used a sample-barcoded 5' primer and a J-beta primer mix. A 12-random-nucleotide template-switch adaptor tagged each cDNA molecule. Via MiXCR, TCRdb re-called the 5' RACE reads, giving one row per CDR3 protein. The sample includes 600,000 or so distinct CDR3 sequences, approximately 30% seen only once; the top ten take 15% to 19%. This clonotype was observed many times. The target antigen is unknown. Roughly 10 milliliters of peripheral blood were drawn from each donor. Per sample, no less than 5 micrograms of total RNA were extracted. This CDR3 spans 16 amino acids. The germline V gene has CDR1 SGHRS and CDR2 YFSETQ. J gave up 2 bases and V 4 bases, and 9 bases lay outside the gene matches.

The chain recombines TRBV5-1 with TRBJ2-3, with 8 bases matching TRBD2. The sample consisted of blood. The receptor's source is an elderly woman in good health. The CDR3 DNA sequence: TGCGCCAGCAGCCCCCTAGGTAGCGGGGACACAGATACGCAGTATTTT. Residues: CASSPLGSGDTDTQYF.